The 18 T cell receptor beta chains below were found in one sample sequenced in a study of T cell clones after liver transplantation. Assay: immunoSEQ multiplex PCR; the TCRdb copy retains only in-frame clones and omits some. In the table there are around 20,000 clones, around 90% of which are singletons. This sample comprised CD8+ T cells from blood, obtained before liver transplant. These receptors came from a human donor who received a liver transplant.

The chain combines TRBV14 with TRBJ2-7; D not resolved. The germline V gene has CDR1 SGHDN and CDR2 FVKESK. The germline V and J ends were trimmed by 4 bases and 3 bases, with 16 bases remaining between them. The CDR3 sequence is 15 residues long. CDR3 sequence (DNA): TGTGCCAGCAGCCCTGGACCAATTCCATACTACGAGCAGTACTTC. Translating it yields CASSPGPIPYYEQYF.

CDR3 protein: CASSSLPPGHTDTQYF. The CDR3 DNA reads TGTGCCAGCAGTTCCCTCCCACCGGGACACACAGATACGCAGTATTTT. The chain links TRBV27 to TRBJ2-3; D possibly corresponds to TRBD1 (6 bases). V was shortened by 4 bases and J by 2 bases, with 16 bases between the two germline ends. CDR1 MNHEY and CDR2 SMNVEV come from the germline V gene (reference sequence). This CDR3 is built from 16 residues.

This clone occurred a few times. The rearrangement uses TRBV9 and TRBJ1-1, with D unclear. Trimming removed 4 bases at V and 3 bases at J, with 13 bases between. This CDR3 comprises 14 residues. Germline CDR1 is SGDLS and CDR2 is YYNGEE. CDR3 amino acids: CASSPLVGYTEAFF. The DNA for the CDR3 is TGTGCCAGCAGCCCTTTGGTAGGATACACTGAAGCTTTCTTT.

This CDR3 reads CASSGGDGLTNYGYTF. The CDR3, as DNA: TGTGCCAGCAGCGGAGGGGACGGACTTACTAACTATGGCTACACCTTC. The V call is TRBV7-9, the J call TRBJ1-2, with D maybe TRBD1 (5 bases). The CDR3 covers 16 residues. V was shortened by 5 bases and J by 0 bases, with 16 bases between the two germline ends. CDR1 SEHNR and CDR2 FQNEAQ come from the germline V gene (reference sequence).

The CDR3 DNA sequence: TGCGCCAGCAGCCAACAACTAGCGGGTACCTACGAGCAGTACTTC. As protein: CASSQQLAGTYEQYF. The chain joins TRBV4-1 to TRBJ2-7, with TRBD2 matching 9 bases. The germline gives CDR1 MGHRA, CDR2 YSYEKL. After removal of 2 bases from V and 2 bases from J, the junction contained 4 bases not matched to a gene. The CDR3 has 15 amino acids.

The V and J genes are TRBV19 and TRBJ1-2; D remains ambiguous. V lost 8 bases, J lost 2 bases, and 18 bases lay in between. Germline loops: CDR1 LNHDA, CDR2 SQIVND (reference sequence). This CDR3 is built from 15 residues. The DNA for the CDR3 is TGTGCCAGTCAAGGTCTCCCAGACATAAACTATGGCTACACCTTC. It is translated as CASQGLPDINYGYTF. Complete variable domain (other parts from reference TRBV19 and TRBJ1-2): DGGITQSPKYLFRKEGQNVTLSCEQNLNHDAMYWYRQDPGQGLRLIYYSQIVNDFQKGDIAEGYSVSREKKESFPLTVTSAQKNPTAFYLCASQGLPDINYGYTFGSGTRLTVV.

The chain uses TRBV5-1 and TRBJ2-7; TRBD2 might be the D (5 bases). The V end lost 7 bases, the J end lost 4 bases, and 18 bases lay between the germline ends. CDR1 and CDR2 from the germline V gene are SGHRS and YFSETQ. This CDR3 is built from 14 residues. CDR3 sequence reads: CASAPTGGGYEQYF. CDR3 DNA: TGCGCCAGCGCGCCGACGGGCGGAGGTTACGAGCAGTACTTC.

This chain links TRBV6-4 with TRBJ2-1, with TRBD2 matching over 9 bases. The germline gives CDR1 MRHNA, CDR2 SNTAGT. The CDR3 consists of 15 residues. After removal of 2 bases from V and 8 bases from J, the junction contained 7 bases not matched to a gene. CDR3 sequence: CASSDGVAGEDEQFF. The CDR3 coding sequence is TGTGCCAGCAGTGACGGGGTAGCGGGAGAGGATGAGCAGTTCTTC.

Only one count was recorded for this clone. The chain links TRBV2 to TRBJ2-7; weak D call: TRBD2 (6 bases). The CDR3 loop spans 15 amino acids. Germline-derived CDR1 and CDR2 are SNHLY and FYNNEI. V was clipped by 10 bases and J by 0 bases, with 19 bases between them. The CDR3 loop is CATLPRGPLSYEQYF. The CDR3 DNA reads TGTGCCACCTTACCGCGGGGCCCTCTCTCCTACGAGCAGTACTTC.

V is TRBV27 and J is TRBJ2-5; 8 nucleotides line up with TRBD1. Germline V lookup: CDR1 MNHEY, CDR2 SMNVEV (reference sequence). This CDR3 region has 14 residues. Losses at the gene ends were 6 bases for V and 3 bases for J; bases not matched to a gene: 6. CDR3 sequence: CASRTMDREETQYF. The CDR3 coding sequence is TGTGCCAGCAGGACCATGGACAGGGAAGAGACCCAGTACTTC.

This chain connects TRBV6-1 to TRBJ2-7, with 8 bases that match TRBD1. CDR1 is MNHNS and CDR2 is SASEGT in the germline V gene. The V gene end was trimmed by 4 bases and the J gene end by 5 bases; junction bases not matched to a gene: 13. The CDR3 runs to 16 residues. As DNA, the CDR3 is TGTGCCAGCAGTGGGTTTTCAGGGGGCAAGGTCGACGAGCAGTACTTC. Translation gives CASSGFSGGKVDEQYF.

The V gene is TRBV11-2, the J gene TRBJ1-2; D is ambiguous. Trimming removed 3 bases from V and 7 bases from J, with 9 bases in between. The CDR3 contains 12 residues. In germline, CDR1 is SGHAT, CDR2 FQNNGV. This chain's CDR3 is CASSFEGTGYTF. The CDR3 DNA sequence: TGTGCCAGCAGCTTCGAGGGAACTGGCTACACCTTC.

This clone showed up just a few times. The V and J genes are TRBV19 and TRBJ1-1; TRBD1 agrees at 7 bases. The CDR3 has 14 residues. V dropped 6 bases and J dropped 4; count of bases not matched to a gene: 8. Germline-derived CDR1 and CDR2 are LNHDA and SQIVND (reference sequence). CDR3 region: CASSPDREGTEAFF. The CDR3 DNA is TGTGCCAGTAGCCCTGACAGGGAAGGCACTGAAGCTTTCTTT.

The chain is built from TRBV7-9 and TRBJ2-7, with 8 bases lining up with TRBD1. Germline V gene lookup returns CDR1 SEHNR and CDR2 FQNEAQ (reference sequence). With V trimmed by 1 base and J by 4 bases, 6 bases remained unmatched. The CDR3 extends over 15 amino acids. This CDR3 reads CASSLGRQGTYEQYF. CDR3 sequence (DNA): TGTGCCAGCAGCTTAGGTCGACAGGGGACTTACGAGCAGTACTTC.

The chain is built from TRBV9 and TRBJ1-2; D remains ambiguous. Deletions cut 4 bases from V and 6 bases from J, with 7 bases between. CDR1 and CDR2 from the germline V gene are SGDLS and YYNGEE. The CDR3 has 11 residues. CDR3 coding DNA: TGTGCCAGCAGCTACGGGGATGGCTACACCTTC. Protein: CASSYGDGYTF.

This chain joins TRBV27 and TRBJ1-5, with a weak D call TRBD1 (6 bases). The germline V gene encodes CDR1 MNHEY and CDR2 SMNVEV (reference sequence). V was cut by 5 bases and J by 3 bases, with 11 bases left in between. CDR3 length equals 14 residues. CDR3 DNA: TGTGCCAGCAGTCCCGGACAGCACAATCAGCCCCAGCATTTT. Its translation: CASSPGQHNQPQHF.

The chain joins TRBV30 to TRBJ1-1; D is unresolved. The CDR3 sequence is 15 residues long. CDR1 is GTSNPN and CDR2 is SVGIG in the germline V gene (reference sequence). V was shortened by 3 bases and J by 0 bases, with 14 bases between the two germline ends. The CDR3 DNA reads TGTGCCTGGAGGTCAGGTGTGACTCTGAACACTGAAGCTTTCTTT. Its protein product is CAWRSGVTLNTEAFF.

The CDR3 coding sequence is TGTGCCAGCAGTGAATGGCTACAGGGGTCCGCAGATACGCAGTATTTT. Translated: CASSEWLQGSADTQYF. This sequence joins TRBV6-1 and TRBJ2-3, with 7 bases that match TRBD1. V shed 2 bases, J shed 4 bases, and the junction held 9 bases outside the gene matches. The CDR3 loop spans 16 amino acids. Per germline, CDR1 MNHNS and CDR2 SASEGT.